This passage covers 5 T cell receptor beta chains from one sample sequenced in a study of shared clonotypes between healthy human individuals (dated by TCRdb to between 2020 and 2021). Library construction relied on the immunoSEQ multiplex PCR assay. Imported from immuneACCESS, the table was reduced by TCRdb to in-frame sequences with V and J called. These copies leave out some clones; in studies compared against another copy, an unresolved V gene accounts for under half, and the cause of the remainder is not known. This sample comprises about 2.3 million clones, over 90% of them detected only once. The ten largest clones capture 0.39% of the sample. The sequenced sample consisted of naive CD4+ T cells from PBMCs. Sample cell subset or site, as interpreted from the label and publication: CD45RA+ positively selected. These receptor sequences come from a man aged 18 to 30 in good health. Some clones in this sample may be carry-over from other donors' samples.

The chain joins TRBV30 to TRBJ2-4; possibly TRBD2 for D (5 bases). The CDR3 spans 14 residues. In germline, CDR1 is GTSNPN, CDR2 SVGIG (reference sequence). Trimming took off 2 bases at V and 3 bases at J, with 11 bases between the two ends. For the CDR3, the DNA is TGTGCCTGGAGTTCGGGGTCGGGCAAAAACATTCAGTACTTC. Protein product: CAWSSGSGKNIQYF. Variable domain in full (rest from reference TRBV30 and TRBJ2-4): SQTIHQWPATLVQPVGSPLSLECTVEGTSNPNLYWYRQAAGRGLQLLFYSVGIGQISSEVPQNLSASRPQDRQFILSSKKLLLSDSGFYLCAWSSGSGKNIQYFGAGTRLSVL.

This sequence joins TRBV30 and TRBJ1-1; no reliable D call. Germline-derived CDR1 and CDR2 are GTSNPN and SVGIG (reference sequence). The CDR3 totals 11 residues. The V end was cut by 8 bases, the J end by 7 bases, with 14 bases between. For the CDR3, the DNA is TGTGCCCTGACGGGAGACCTTGAAGCTTTCTTT. Protein: CALTGDLEAFF.

V and J are TRBV5-4 and TRBJ2-2, with D hard to call. Trimming cost V 0 bases and J 6 bases, with 12 bases left between them. The CDR3 spans 15 residues. The germline CDR1 and CDR2 sequences are SGHNT and YYREEE (reference sequence). The CDR3 nucleotides read TGTGCCAGCAGCTTGGGGCAGAAAGAGTCCGGGGAGCTGTTTTTT. Translating gives CASSLGQKESGELFF.

J is TRBJ2-2 and V is TRBV11-2; possible D gene TRBD2, 5 bases. Looked up from germline, CDR1 is SGHAT and CDR2 is FQNNGV. CDR3 length: 14 amino acids. Trimming removed 2 bases at V and 8 bases at J, with 12 bases between. The CDR3 loop reads CASSLIAPGGELFF. CDR3 nucleotide sequence: TGTGCCAGCAGCTTAATAGCGCCCGGGGGGGAGCTGTTTTTT.

The CDR3 is CASSPTGDYSNQPQHF. For the CDR3, the DNA is TGTGCCAGCAGCCCGACAGGGGACTATAGCAATCAGCCCCAGCATTTT. The chain recombines TRBV5-5 with TRBJ1-5; 8 nucleotides match TRBD1. Germline CDR1 SGHKS, CDR2 YYEKEE (reference sequence). The length of the CDR3 is 16 residues. Unmatched junction bases numbered 6, after V lost 4 bases and J lost 0 bases.